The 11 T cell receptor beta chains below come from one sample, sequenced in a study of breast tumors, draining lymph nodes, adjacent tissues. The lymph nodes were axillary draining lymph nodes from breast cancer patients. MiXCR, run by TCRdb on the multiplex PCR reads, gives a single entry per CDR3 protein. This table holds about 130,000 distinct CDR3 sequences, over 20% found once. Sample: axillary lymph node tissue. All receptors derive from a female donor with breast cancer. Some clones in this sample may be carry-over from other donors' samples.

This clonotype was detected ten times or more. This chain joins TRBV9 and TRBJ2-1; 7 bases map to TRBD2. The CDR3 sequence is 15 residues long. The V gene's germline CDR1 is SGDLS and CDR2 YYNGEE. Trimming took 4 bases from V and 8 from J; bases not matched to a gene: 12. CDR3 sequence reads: CASSPGLRPVHEQFF. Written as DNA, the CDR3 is TGTGCCAGCAGCCCGGGACTACGCCCGGTTCATGAGCAGTTCTTC.

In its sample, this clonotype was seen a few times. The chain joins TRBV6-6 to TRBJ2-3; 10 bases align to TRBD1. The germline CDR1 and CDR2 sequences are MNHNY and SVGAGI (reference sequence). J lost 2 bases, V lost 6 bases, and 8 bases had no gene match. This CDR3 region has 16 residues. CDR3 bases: TGTGCCAGCAGCCCCCGGGACAGGGGAGACACAGATACGCAGTATTTT. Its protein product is CASSPRDRGDTDTQYF.

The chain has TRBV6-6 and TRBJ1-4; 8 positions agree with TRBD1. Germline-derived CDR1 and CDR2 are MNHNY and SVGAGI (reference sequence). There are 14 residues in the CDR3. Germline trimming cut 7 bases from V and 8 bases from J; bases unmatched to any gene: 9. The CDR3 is CASNQDRVYEKLFF. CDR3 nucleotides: TGTGCCAGCAACCAGGACAGGGTCTACGAAAAACTGTTTTTT.

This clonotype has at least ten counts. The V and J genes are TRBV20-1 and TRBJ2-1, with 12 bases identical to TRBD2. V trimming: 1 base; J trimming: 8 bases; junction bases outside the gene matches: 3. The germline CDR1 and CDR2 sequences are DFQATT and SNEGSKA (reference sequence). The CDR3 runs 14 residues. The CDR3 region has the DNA TGCAGTGCTAGAGCTAGCGGGAGGGCCCATGAGCAGTTCTTC. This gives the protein CSARASGRAHEQFF.

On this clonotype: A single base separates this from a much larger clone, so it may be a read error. CDR3 loop: CASSSTGPERYF. CDR3 DNA: TGTGCCAGCAGCTCGACAGGGCCCGAGCGGTACTTC. V gene TRBV7-9 combines with J gene TRBJ2-7, with 7 bases lining up with TRBD1. The CDR3 is made up of 12 amino acids. CDR1 is SEHNR and CDR2 is FQNEAQ in the germline V gene (reference sequence).

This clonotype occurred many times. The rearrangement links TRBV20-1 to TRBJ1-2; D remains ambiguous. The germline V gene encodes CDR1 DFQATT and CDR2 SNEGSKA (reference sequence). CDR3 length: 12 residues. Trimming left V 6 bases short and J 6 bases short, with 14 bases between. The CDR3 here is CSAEKDRNGYTF. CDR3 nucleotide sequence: TGCAGTGCCGAGAAAGACCGTAATGGCTACACCTTC.

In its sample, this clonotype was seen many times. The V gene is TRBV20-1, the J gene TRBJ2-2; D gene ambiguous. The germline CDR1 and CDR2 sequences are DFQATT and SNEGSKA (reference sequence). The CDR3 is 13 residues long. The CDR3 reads CAALRTNTGELFF. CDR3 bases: TGCGCTGCCTTGAGGACGAACACCGGGGAGCTGTTTTTT.

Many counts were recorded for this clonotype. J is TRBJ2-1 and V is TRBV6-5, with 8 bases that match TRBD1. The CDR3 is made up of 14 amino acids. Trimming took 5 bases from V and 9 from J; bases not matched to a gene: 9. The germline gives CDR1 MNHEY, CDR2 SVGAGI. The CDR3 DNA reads TGTGCCAGCAGTGGAACAGGGGGGTGGGGTGAGCAGTTCTTC. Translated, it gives CASSGTGGWGEQFF.

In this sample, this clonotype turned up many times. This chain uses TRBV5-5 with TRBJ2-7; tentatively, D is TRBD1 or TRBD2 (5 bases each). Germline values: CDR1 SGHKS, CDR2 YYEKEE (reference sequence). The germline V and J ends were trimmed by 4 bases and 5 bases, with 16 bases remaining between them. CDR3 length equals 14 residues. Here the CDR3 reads CASSPGRAPDEQYF. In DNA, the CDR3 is TGTGCCAGCAGCCCGGGACGGGCACCGGACGAGCAGTACTTC.

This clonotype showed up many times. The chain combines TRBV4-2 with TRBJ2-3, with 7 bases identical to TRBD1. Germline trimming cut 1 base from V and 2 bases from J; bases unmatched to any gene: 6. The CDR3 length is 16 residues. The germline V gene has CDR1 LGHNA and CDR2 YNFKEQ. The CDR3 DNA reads TGTGCCAGCAGCCAAGCGCTTGGGACAGTCACAGATACGCAGTATTTT. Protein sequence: CASSQALGTVTDTQYF.

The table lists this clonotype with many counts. Here the CDR3 reads CASSLSGGLTYEQYF. CDR3 in DNA: TGTGCCAGCAGTTTATCGGGCGGGCTTACCTACGAGCAGTACTTC. This chain uses TRBV28 with TRBJ2-7; maybe TRBD2 (5 bases). CDR1 and CDR2 from the germline V gene are MDHEN and SYDVKM. Trimming left V 1 base short and J 2 bases short, with 12 bases between. The CDR3 is made up of 15 amino acids.